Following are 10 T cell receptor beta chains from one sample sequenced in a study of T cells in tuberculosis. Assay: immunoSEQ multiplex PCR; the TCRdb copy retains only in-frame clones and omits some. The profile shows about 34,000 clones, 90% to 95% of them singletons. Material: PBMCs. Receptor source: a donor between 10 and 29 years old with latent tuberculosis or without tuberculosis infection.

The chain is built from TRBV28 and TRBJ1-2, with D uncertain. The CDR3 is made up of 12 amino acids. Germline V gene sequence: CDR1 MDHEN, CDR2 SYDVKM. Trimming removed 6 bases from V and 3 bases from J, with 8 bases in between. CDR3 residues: CASSPQDYGYTF. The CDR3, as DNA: TGTGCCAGCAGCCCCCAGGACTATGGCTACACCTTC.

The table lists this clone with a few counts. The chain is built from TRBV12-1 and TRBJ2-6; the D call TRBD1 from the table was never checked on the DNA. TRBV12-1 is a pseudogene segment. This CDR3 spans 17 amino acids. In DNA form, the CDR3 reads TGTGCCAGCAGCAGTATAATAGGACAAAGTCGGGCCAACGTCCTGACTTTC. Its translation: CASSSIIGQSRANVLTF.

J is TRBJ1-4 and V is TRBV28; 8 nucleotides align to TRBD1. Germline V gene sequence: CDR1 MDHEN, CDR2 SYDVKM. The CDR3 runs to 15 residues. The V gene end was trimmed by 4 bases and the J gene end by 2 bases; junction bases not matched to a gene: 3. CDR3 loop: CASSSTGDTNEKLFF. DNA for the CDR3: TGTGCCAGCAGTTCGACAGGGGACACTAATGAAAAACTGTTTTTT.

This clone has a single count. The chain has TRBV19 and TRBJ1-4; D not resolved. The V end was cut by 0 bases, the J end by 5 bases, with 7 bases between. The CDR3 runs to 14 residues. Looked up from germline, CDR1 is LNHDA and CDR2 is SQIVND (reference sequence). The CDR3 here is CASSIDSLNEKLFF. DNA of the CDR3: TGTGCCAGTAGTATAGACAGTTTGAATGAAAAACTGTTTTTT.

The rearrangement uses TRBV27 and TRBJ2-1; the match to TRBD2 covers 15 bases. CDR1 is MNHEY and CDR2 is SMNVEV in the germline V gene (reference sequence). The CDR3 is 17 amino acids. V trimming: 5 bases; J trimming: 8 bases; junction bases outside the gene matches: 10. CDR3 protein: CASSPPPGLAGGHEQFF. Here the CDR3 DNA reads TGTGCCAGCAGTCCCCCACCGGGACTAGCGGGAGGTCATGAGCAGTTCTTC.

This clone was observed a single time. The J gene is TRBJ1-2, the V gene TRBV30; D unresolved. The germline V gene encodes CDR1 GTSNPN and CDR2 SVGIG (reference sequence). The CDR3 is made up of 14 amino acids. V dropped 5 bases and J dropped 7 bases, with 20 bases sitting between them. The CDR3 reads CAWGADSTVGGYTF. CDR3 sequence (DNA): TGTGCCTGGGGCGCGGACTCCACTGTGGGTGGCTACACCTTC.

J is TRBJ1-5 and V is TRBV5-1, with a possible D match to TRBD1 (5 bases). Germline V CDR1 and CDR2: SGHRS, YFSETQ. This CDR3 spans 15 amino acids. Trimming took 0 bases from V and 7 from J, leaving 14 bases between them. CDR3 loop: CASSLEAGRHQPQHF. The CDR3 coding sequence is TGCGCCAGCAGCTTGGAGGCAGGGAGGCACCAGCCCCAGCATTTT.

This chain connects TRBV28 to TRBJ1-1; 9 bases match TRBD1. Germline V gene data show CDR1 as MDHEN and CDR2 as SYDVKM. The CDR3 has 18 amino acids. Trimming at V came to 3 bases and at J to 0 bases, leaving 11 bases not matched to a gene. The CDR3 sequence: CASSLFTGGVKMNTEAFF. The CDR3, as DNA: TGTGCCAGCAGTTTGTTTACAGGGGGCGTGAAGATGAACACTGAAGCTTTCTTT.

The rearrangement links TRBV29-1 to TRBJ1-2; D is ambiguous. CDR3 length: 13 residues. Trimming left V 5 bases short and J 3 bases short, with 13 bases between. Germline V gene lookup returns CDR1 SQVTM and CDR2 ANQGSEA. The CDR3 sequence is CSVFVSTDYGYTF. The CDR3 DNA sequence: TGCAGCGTTTTCGTTTCGACTGACTATGGCTACACCTTC. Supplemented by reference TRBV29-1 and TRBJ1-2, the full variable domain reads SAVISQKPSRDICQRGTSLTIQCQVDSQVTMMFWYRQQPGQSLTLIATANQGSEATYESGFVIDKFPISRPNLTFSTLTVSNMSPEDSSIYLCSVFVSTDYGYTFGSGTRLTVV.

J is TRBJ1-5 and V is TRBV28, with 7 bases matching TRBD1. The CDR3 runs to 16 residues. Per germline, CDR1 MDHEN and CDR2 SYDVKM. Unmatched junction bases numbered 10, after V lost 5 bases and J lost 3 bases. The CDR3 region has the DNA TGTGCCAGCAGTGCTCTTAAGACAGGGCACAATCAGCCCCAGCATTTT. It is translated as CASSALKTGHNQPQHF.